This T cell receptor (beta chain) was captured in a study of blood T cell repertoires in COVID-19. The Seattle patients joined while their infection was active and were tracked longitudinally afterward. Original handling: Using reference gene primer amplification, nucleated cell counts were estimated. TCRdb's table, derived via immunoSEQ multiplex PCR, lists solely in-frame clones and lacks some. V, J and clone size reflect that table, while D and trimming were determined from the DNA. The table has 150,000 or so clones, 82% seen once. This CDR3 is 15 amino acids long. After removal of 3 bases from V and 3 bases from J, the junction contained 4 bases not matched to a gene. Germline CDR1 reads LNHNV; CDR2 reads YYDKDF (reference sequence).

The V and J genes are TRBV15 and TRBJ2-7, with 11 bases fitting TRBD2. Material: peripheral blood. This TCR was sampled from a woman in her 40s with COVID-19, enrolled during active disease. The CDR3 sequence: CATSRVTSGSYEQYF. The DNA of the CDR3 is TGTGCCACCAGCAGGGTTACTAGCGGGAGCTACGAGCAGTACTTC.